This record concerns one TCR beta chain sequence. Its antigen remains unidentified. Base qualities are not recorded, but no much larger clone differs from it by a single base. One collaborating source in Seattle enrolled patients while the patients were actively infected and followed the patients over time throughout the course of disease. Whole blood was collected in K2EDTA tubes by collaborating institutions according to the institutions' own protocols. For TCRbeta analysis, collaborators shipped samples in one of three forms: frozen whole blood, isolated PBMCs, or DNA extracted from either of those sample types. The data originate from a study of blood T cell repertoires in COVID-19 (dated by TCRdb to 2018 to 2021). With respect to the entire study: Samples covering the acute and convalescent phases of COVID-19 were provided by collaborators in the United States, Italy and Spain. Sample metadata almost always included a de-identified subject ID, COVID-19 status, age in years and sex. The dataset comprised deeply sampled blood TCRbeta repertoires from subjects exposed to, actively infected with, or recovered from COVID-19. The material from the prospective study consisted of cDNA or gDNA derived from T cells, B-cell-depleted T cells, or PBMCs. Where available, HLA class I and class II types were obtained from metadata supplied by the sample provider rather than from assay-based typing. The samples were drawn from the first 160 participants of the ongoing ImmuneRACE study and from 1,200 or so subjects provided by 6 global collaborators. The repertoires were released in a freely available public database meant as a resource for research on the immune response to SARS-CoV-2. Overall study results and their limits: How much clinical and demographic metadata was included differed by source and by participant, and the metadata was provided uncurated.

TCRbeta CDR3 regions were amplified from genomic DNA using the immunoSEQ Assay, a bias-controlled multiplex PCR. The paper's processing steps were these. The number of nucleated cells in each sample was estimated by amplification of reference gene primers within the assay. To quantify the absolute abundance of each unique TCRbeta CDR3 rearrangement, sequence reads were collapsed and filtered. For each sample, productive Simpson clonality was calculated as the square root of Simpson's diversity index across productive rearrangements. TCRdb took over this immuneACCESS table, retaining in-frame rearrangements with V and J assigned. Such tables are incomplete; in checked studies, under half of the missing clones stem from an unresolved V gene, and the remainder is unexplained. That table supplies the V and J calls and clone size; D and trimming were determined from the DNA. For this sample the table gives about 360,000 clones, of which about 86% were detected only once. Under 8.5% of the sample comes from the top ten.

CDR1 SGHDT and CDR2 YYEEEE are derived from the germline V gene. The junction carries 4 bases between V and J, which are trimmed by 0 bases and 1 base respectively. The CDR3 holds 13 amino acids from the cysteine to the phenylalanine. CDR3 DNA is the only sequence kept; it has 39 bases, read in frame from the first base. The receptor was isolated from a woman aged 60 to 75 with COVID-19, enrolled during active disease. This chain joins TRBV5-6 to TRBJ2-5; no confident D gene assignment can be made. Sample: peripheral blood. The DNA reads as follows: TGTGCCAGCAGCTTGGAAGCCCAAGAGACCCAGTACTTC. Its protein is CASSLEAQETQYF.